A selection of T cell receptor beta chains follows, all from one sample in a study of shared clonotypes between healthy human individuals. The method was immunoSEQ multiplex PCR; TCRdb's version includes in-frame clones alone and lacks a portion of them. Of approximately 2.5 million clones in the sample, approximately 94% are singletons; the top ten hold roughly 0.14%. The sequenced sample consisted of naive CD4+ T cells sorted from blood. The receptors here all came from a man younger than 35 in good health. CDR3s include the opening cysteine and the closing phenylalanine or tryptophan. A D gene is named only where the DNA matches it firmly.

CDR3	D	J	length	V
CASSQGQAQYF	TRBD1	TRBJ2-7	11	TRBV28
CASSSGQGAGELFF	TRBD1	TRBJ2-2	14	TRBV6-5
CASSDAGPGEAFF	-	TRBJ1-1	13	TRBV10-1
CSAAGLRNLRGNEQFF	TRBD2	TRBJ2-1	16	TRBV29-1
CASSLQGPRATEAFF	-	TRBJ1-1	15	TRBV5-1
CASSLDQSGGYEQYF	TRBD1	TRBJ2-7	15	TRBV11-2
CASSPSFSSSYEQYF	-	TRBJ2-7	15	TRBV18
CASSLETRTDTQYF	-	TRBJ2-3	14	TRBV9
CASSGGTGELFF	-	TRBJ2-2	12	TRBV5-8
CASSGAWGGEQFF	TRBD2	TRBJ2-1	13	TRBV10-1
CAWSGLVYEQYF	TRBD2	TRBJ2-7	12	TRBV30
CASSDGDRRTDTQYF	TRBD1	TRBJ2-3	15	TRBV25-1
CASSLQGSPSYEQYF	-	TRBJ2-7	15	TRBV5-4
CASSSMAGSGNTIYF	-	TRBJ1-3	15	TRBV7-2
CASSESHGPGNEQFF	-	TRBJ2-1	15	TRBV10-2
CASSAGPFSGTEAFF	-	TRBJ1-1	15	TRBV6-1
CSARPDTQYF	-	TRBJ2-3	10	TRBV20-1
CASSPRLGPEAFF	-	TRBJ1-1	13	TRBV6-5
CAISESSAYNEQFF	-	TRBJ2-1	14	TRBV10-3
CASSPRRASPNSNQPQHF	-	TRBJ1-5	18	TRBV7-2
CASSVGRGNEKLFF	-	TRBJ1-4	14	TRBV9
CASSELLINEQYF	-	TRBJ2-7	13	TRBV25-1
CASSFSQGAGEKLFF	TRBD1	TRBJ1-4	15	TRBV5-1
CASDAGGSNQPQHF	-	TRBJ1-5	14	TRBV19
CASSLGVNSNQPQHF	-	TRBJ1-5	15	TRBV5-1
CRGMRGAVYEQYF	-	TRBJ2-7	13	TRBV29-1
CAWTARNEKLFF	-	TRBJ1-4	12	TRBV30
CASSATVNTDTQYF	-	TRBJ2-3	14	TRBV5-8
CATGWGGFGEQFF	-	TRBJ2-1	13	TRBV15
CASSAASGGPYNEQFF	TRBD2	TRBJ2-1	16	TRBV10-1
CASSPVSSGGRHEQYF	TRBD2	TRBJ2-7	16	TRBV4-2
CAKGQGASYEQYF	TRBD1	TRBJ2-7	13	TRBV5-5
CASSSDRGHQPQHF	-	TRBJ1-5	14	TRBV21-1
CASSLVQDRNTGELFF	-	TRBJ2-2	16	TRBV5-6
CASGLAGVGNGYTF	-	TRBJ1-2	14	TRBV12-5
CASSLLGYNSPLHF	-	TRBJ1-6	14	TRBV7-9
CASSRRLASGGELFF	-	TRBJ2-2	15	TRBV11-3
CASSLPLEGRETQYF	-	TRBJ2-5	15	TRBV7-9
CASSPIRENSPLHF	-	TRBJ1-6	14	TRBV18
CAISPQGEGYTF	-	TRBJ1-2	12	TRBV10-3
CASSSSKGNQPQHF	-	TRBJ1-5	14	TRBV7-9
CAILRGSYGYTF	-	TRBJ1-2	12	TRBV10-3
CASSEGLAYEQYF	-	TRBJ2-7	13	TRBV6-6
CASSLSGLAGMEQFF	TRBD2	TRBJ2-1	15	TRBV5-1
CASVLSRSNQPQHF	-	TRBJ1-5	14	TRBV6-1
CASSLEPGQGLETQYF	TRBD1	TRBJ2-5	16	TRBV5-1
CASSPGGGLGQPQHF	-	TRBJ1-5	15	TRBV5-1
CASTGQGARSPLHF	TRBD1	TRBJ1-6	14	TRBV6-1
CASSSDRGYGYTF	TRBD1	TRBJ1-2	13	TRBV5-1
CASSMDAGSYNSPLHF	-	TRBJ1-6	16	TRBV19
CASSRDRAYEQYF	TRBD1	TRBJ2-7	13	TRBV6-5
CATGWEPQHF	-	TRBJ1-5	10	TRBV10-3
CASSTGTRGFTGELFF	-	TRBJ2-2	16	TRBV27
CAWSHNSPLHF	-	TRBJ1-6	11	TRBV30
CASSGGPTLKLFF	-	TRBJ1-4	13	TRBV18